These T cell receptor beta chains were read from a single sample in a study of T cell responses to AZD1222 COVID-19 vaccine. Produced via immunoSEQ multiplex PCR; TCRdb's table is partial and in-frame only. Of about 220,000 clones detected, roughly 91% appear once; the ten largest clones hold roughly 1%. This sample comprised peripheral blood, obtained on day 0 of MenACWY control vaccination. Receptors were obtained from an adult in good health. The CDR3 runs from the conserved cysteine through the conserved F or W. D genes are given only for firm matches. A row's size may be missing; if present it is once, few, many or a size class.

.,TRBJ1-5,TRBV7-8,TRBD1,TGTGCCAGCAGCCCGAAGGGGGGACAGGTCGATCAGCCCCAGCATTTT,CASSPKGGQVDQPQHF
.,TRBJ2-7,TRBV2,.,TGTGCCAGCAGTGAAGTGGGGCACGAGCAGTACTTC,CASSEVGHEQYF
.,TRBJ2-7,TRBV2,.,TGTGCCAGCAGTGTCGACTACGAGCAGTACTTC,CASSVDYEQYF
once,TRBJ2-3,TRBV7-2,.,TGTGCCAGCAGCCAACTCGTGGCGCAGGCAGATACGCAGTATTTT,CASSQLVAQADTQYF
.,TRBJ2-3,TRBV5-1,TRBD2,TGCGCCAGCAGCTTGGTTAGGGTGACTAGCGGGGGTCCAGATACGCAGTATTTT,CASSLVRVTSGGPDTQYF
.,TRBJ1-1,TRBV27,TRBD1,TGTGCCAGCAGTTTATTGGGGACAGGGGACACTGAAGCTTTCTTT,CASSLLGTGDTEAFF
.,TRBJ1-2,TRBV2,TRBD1,TGTGCCAGCAGTGAAAGTGACAGGGGGCCCCTTGGCTATGGCTACACCTTC,CASSESDRGPLGYGYTF
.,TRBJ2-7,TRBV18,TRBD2,TGTGCCAGCTCACCGGCTAGCGGGGGCCACGAGCAGTACTTC,CASSPASGGHEQYF
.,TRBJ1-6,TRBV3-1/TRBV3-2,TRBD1,TGTGCCAGCAGCCAAGGGGGACAGGGCACCTATAATTCACCCCTCCACTTT,CASSQGGQGTYNSPLHF
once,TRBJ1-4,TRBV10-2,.,TGCGCCAGCATAGCACAGGGCGGCGCAACTAATGAAAAACTGTTTTTT,CASIAQGGATNEKLFF
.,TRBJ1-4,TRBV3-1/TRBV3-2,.,TGTGCCAGCAGCCAGAAGGGGGACCGGGAAAAACTGTTTTTT,CASSQKGDREKLFF
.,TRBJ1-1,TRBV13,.,TGTGCCAGCAGCTTCAGAAGCGATGGCACTGAAGCTTTCTTT,CASSFRSDGTEAFF
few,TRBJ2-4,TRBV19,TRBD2,TGTGCCAGTAGTAGGACTAGTACCGAGAACATTCAGTACTTC,CASSRTSTENIQYF
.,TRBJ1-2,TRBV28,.,TGTGCCAACGCCTTTGGACCTAACTATGGCTACACCTTC,CANAFGPNYGYTF
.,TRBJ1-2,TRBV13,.,TGTGCCAGCAGCTCATGGACAGAGGGCTATGGCTACACCTTC,CASSSWTEGYGYTF
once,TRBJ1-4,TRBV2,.,TGTGCCAGCAGTGAAGGGAGGACTAGGGCTAGGGAAAAACTGTTTTTT,CASSEGRTRAREKLFF
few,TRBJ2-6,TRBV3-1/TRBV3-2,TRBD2,TGTGCCAGCAGCAAAGCCCAATTAGCGGGGGTCTCTGGGGCCAACGTCCTGACTTTC,CASSKAQLAGVSGANVLTF
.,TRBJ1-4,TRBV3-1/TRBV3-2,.,TGTGCCAGCAGCCATCGCACAGGGCTCAATGAAAAACTGTTTTTT,CASSHRTGLNEKLFF
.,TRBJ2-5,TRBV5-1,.,TGCGCCAGCAGCTTGGAACACCCGCCTCGAGAGACCCAGTACTTC,CASSLEHPPRETQYF
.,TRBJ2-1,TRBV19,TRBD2,TGTGCCAGTAGCCCTAAGGCGCCGGGACTAGCGACGTCCTACAATGAGCAGTTCTTC,CASSPKAPGLATSYNEQFF
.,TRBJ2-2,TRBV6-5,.,TGTGCCAGCAGGACGGACAGAGACACCGGGGAGCTGTTTTTT,CASRTDRDTGELFF
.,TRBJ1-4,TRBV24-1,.,TGTGCCACCAGTGATCCAGGGAATGAAAAACTGTTTTTT,CATSDPGNEKLFF
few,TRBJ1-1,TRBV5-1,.,TGCGCCAGCCAACGGGCGGCCAGGGCGGACACTGAAGCTTTCTTT,CASQRAARADTEAFF
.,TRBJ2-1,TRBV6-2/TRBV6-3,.,TGTGCCAGCAGTAGTGGTTGGGGCGCCACGGAGCAGTTCTTC,CASSSGWGATEQFF
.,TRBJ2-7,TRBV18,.,TGTGCCAGCTCGCCGACCATGTCGGTCTCCTACGAGCAGTACTTC,CASSPTMSVSYEQYF
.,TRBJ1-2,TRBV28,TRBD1,TGTGCCATAGGGACAGTAGCTAACTATGGCTACACCTTC,CAIGTVANYGYTF
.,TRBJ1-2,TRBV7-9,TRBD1,TGTGCCAGCAGCTTGCAGGGGGCAATCGGCTACACCTTC,CASSLQGAIGYTF
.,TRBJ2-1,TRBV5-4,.,TGTGCCAGCAGCTCGGATCGTTTACGGGGGGCCTCCTACAATGAGCAGTTCTTC,CASSSDRLRGASYNEQFF
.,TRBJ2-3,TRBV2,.,TGTGCCAGCAGTTCCGGGTCTACGGCAGATACGCAGTATTTT,CASSSGSTADTQYF
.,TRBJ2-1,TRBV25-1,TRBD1,TGTGCCAGCAGTGGATTTCGACAGGGGGCGGGTTACAATGAGCAGTTCTTC,CASSGFRQGAGYNEQFF
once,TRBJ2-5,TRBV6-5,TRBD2,TGTGCCAGCAGTTCACTAGCGGGTAGGCGAGAGACCCAGTACTTC,CASSSLAGRRETQYF
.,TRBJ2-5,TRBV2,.,TGTGCCAGCAACATGGGGTCGAAGACCCAGTACTTC,CASNMGSKTQYF
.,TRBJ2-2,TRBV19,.,TGTGCCAGTAGTATATCCGAGGCCGGGGAGCTGTTTTTT,CASSISEAGELFF
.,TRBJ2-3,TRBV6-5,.,TGTGCCAGCAGACCCGCCGGCGTCAGCGCAGATACGCAGTATTTT,CASRPAGVSADTQYF
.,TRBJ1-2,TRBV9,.,TGTGCCAGCAGCGTAGATCATAGGGGCGCCGCCTATGGCTACACCTTC,CASSVDHRGAAYGYTF
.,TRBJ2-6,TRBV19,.,TGTGCCAGTAGCGACAGCTCTGGGGCCAACGTCCTGACTTTC,CASSDSSGANVLTF
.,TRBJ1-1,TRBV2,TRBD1,TGTGCCAGCAGTGAAAGACCCGACAGGGTAGGGTCTGAAGCTTTCTTT,CASSERPDRVGSEAFF
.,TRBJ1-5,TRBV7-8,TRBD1,TGTGCCAGCAGCTTAACAGGGGGGTACAATCAGCCCCAGCATTTT,CASSLTGGYNQPQHF
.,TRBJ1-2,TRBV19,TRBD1,TGTGCCAGTAGTATGGGACAGCACTATGGCTACACCTTC,CASSMGQHYGYTF
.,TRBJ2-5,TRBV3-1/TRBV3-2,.,TGTGCCAGCAGCCAAGTGGTTGGTGAAGAGACCCAGTACTTC,CASSQVVGEETQYF
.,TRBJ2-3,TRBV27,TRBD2,TGTGCCAGCAGCCCCGGGACTAGCGGGGTTCTTCCAGATACGCAGTATTTT,CASSPGTSGVLPDTQYF
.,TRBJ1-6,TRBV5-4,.,TGTGCCAGCAGCTTTGGGACACATAATAATTCACCCCTCCACTTT,CASSFGTHNNSPLHF
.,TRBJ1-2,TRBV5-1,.,TGCGCCAGCAGCTTGTACCAGGGGATCAATGGCTACACCTTC,CASSLYQGINGYTF
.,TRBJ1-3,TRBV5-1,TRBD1,TGCGCCAGCAGCTGGGGTTGGACAGGATCTCGAAACACCATATATTTT,CASSWGWTGSRNTIYF
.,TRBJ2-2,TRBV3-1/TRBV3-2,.,TGTGCCAGCAGCCAAGCCCCCCTGCTCGCGAACACCGGGGAGCTGTTTTTT,CASSQAPLLANTGELFF